Each of the 9 T cell receptor beta chains below was sequenced from the same sample in a study of tumor and adjacent non-tumor tissue in lung cancer. RNA was extracted from bulk tissue without any cell sorting. Three rounds of nested PCR, following a modified ARM-PCR protocol, produced the TCRbeta library. One entry per CDR3 protein results from TCRdb running MiXCR on the multiplex PCR reads. Of 100,000 to 120,000 distinct CDR3 sequences listed, roughly 84% are singletons. Sample: lung tumor tissue. The receptors stem from a man between 70 and 80 years old with non-small cell lung cancer.

This clonotype was observed a single time. Compared with germline, one end of the junction differs, possibly owing to a read error. The chain links TRBV5-1 to TRBJ2-1; perhaps TRBD2 as D (7 bases). Germline CDR1 and CDR2: SGHRS and YFSETQ. The CDR3 covers 17 residues. The CDR3 DNA reads TGCGCCAGCAGACGCAATAGGGGGGGGGGGCGGATTGATGATCAGTTCTTC. Encoded protein: CASRRNRGGGRIDDQFF.

This clonotype was seen once. Relative to the germline gene, one junction end is altered; a read error may explain this. This chain joins TRBV7-9 and TRBJ1-2; D gene unclear. Germline V lookup: CDR1 SEHNR, CDR2 FQNEAQ (reference sequence). CDR3 length: 14 residues. CDR3 nucleotides: TGTGCCAGCAGTCAGTCTGGGAGTAACTTTGGCTACACCTTC. Amino acid sequence: CASSQSGSNFGYTF.

V gene TRBV10-2 combines with J gene TRBJ1-2; D ambiguous. V dropped 1 base and J dropped 7 bases, with 10 bases sitting between them. The germline V gene encodes CDR1 WSHSY and CDR2 SAAADI. There are 13 residues in the CDR3. This CDR3 is CASSECTEGGYTF. The CDR3 DNA is TGCGCCAGCAGTGAGTGTACGGAGGGTGGCTACACCTTC.

A word on this clonotype: At one end the junction does not follow the germline gene, possibly because of a read error. The chain uses TRBV12-3 or TRBV12-4 and TRBJ2-5; 9 positions agree with TRBD2. The CDR3 has 15 amino acids. CDR3 nucleotides: TGTGCCAGCAGCGGGTTAGCGGGAGTGGTGGAGACCAAGTATTTC. Its translation is CASSGLAGVVETKYF.

As regards this clonotype: At one end the junction does not follow the germline gene, possibly because of a read error. J is TRBJ1-2 and V is TRBV29-1, with unresolved D. CDR3 length equals 14 residues. The germline V gene has CDR1 SQVTM and CDR2 ANQGSEA. CDR3: CSAEREKVNYSYTF. The CDR3, as DNA: TGCAGCGCCGAGAGAGAGAAGGTTAACTATAGCTACACCTTC. Combining the CDR3 with reference TRBV29-1 and TRBJ1-2 gives the whole variable domain SAVISQKPSRDICQRGTSLTIQCQVDSQVTMMFWYRQQPGQSLTLIATANQGSEATYESGFVIDKFPISRPNLTFSTLTVSNMSPEDSSIYLCSAEREKVNYSYTFGSGTRLTVV.

Remarks on this clonotype: Germline is not matched at one junction end, which may reflect a read error. The chain joins TRBV29-1 to TRBJ2-5; no definite D call. The CDR3 spans 16 residues. CDR1 SQVTM and CDR2 ANQGSEA come from the germline V gene. In nucleotides, the CDR3 is TGCCACGCCAAGCCCTACCTCCAGACATGTCAAGAGGCCCAGTACTTC. It codes for CHAKPYLQTCQEAQYF. The whole variable domain, remainder taken from reference TRBV29-1 and TRBJ2-5, is SAVISQKPSRDICQRGTSLTIQCQVDSQVTMMFWYRQQPGQSLTLIATANQGSEATYESGFVIDKFPISRPNLTFSTLTVSNMSPEDSSIYLCHAKPYLQTCQEAQYFGPGTRLLVL.

The chain couples TRBV21-1 to TRBJ2-5; TRBD1 was called by the table and not checked on the DNA. TRBV21-1 is reported as a pseudogene. This CDR3 is built from 18 residues. The CDR3 nucleotides read TGTGCCAGCACACCAATCCGCCCCGGGCGGGGGGCTGCGGAGACCCAGTACTTC. Translation: CASTPIRPGRGAAETQYF.

As for this clonotype: The junction differs from germline at one of its ends, possibly a read error. This sequence joins TRBV11-2 and TRBJ2-3, with D uncertain. The CDR3 loop spans 16 amino acids. Germline V gene sequence: CDR1 SGHAT, CDR2 FQNNGV. The CDR3 region has the DNA TGTGCCAGCAGCTTGACTCATGGTGGAAGCACAGATACACAGTATTTT. Translation: CASSLTHGGSTDTQYF.

This clonotype was seen a few times. The junction and the germline gene differ at one end; a read error may be behind it. The chain carries TRBV20-1 and TRBJ2-5; 7 bases are a match to TRBD2. This CDR3 contains 14 residues. CDR1 DFQATT and CDR2 SNEGSKA come from the germline V gene (reference sequence). The CDR3 region is CSARGGRNQGTQYF. Here the CDR3 DNA reads TGCAGTGCTAGAGGCGGGAGAAATCAAGGGACCCAGTACTTC.